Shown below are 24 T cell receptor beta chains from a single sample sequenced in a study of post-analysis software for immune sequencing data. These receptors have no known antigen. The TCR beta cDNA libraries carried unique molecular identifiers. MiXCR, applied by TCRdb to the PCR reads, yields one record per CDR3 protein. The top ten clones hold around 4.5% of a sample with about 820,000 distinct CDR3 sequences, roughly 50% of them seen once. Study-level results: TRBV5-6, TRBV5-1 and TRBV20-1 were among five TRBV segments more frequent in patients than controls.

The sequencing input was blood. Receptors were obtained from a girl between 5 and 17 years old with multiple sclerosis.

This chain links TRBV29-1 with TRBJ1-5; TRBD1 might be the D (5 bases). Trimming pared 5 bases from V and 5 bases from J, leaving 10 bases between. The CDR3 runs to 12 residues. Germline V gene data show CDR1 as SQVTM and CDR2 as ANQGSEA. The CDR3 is CSVQDTDQPQHF. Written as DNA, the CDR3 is TGCAGCGTTCAGGACACTGATCAGCCCCAGCATTTT.

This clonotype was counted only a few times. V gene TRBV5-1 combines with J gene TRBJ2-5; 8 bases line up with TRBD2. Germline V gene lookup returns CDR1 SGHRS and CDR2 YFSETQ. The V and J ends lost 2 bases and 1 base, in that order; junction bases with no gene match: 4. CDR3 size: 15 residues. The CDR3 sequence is CASSFGLASQETQYF. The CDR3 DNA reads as TGCGCCAGCAGCTTCGGACTAGCCTCCCAAGAGACCCAGTACTTC.

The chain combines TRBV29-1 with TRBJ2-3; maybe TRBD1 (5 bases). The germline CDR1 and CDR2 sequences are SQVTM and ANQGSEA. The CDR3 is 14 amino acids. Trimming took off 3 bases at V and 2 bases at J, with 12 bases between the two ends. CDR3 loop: CSVDVTVDTDTQYF. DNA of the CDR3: TGCAGCGTTGATGTGACAGTAGACACAGATACGCAGTATTTT.

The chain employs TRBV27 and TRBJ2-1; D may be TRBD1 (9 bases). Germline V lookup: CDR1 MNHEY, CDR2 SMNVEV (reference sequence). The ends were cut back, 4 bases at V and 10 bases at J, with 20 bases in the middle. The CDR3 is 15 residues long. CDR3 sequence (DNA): TGTGCCAGCAGTTGGGACAGGGAGCGGGGGTTAGAGCAGTTCTTC. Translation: CASSWDRERGLEQFF.

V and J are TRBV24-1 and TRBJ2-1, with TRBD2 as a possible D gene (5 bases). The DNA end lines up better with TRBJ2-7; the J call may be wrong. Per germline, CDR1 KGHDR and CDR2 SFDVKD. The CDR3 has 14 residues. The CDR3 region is CATSGGPLYNEQYF. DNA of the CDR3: TGTGCCACCAGTGGAGGGCCGCTCTACAATGAGCAGTACTTC.

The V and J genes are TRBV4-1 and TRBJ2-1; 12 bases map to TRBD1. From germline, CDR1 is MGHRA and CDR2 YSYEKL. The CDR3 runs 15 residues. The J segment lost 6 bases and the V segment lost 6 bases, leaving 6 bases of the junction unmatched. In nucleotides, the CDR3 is TGCGCCAGCAGGCCTCCGGGACAGGGGGCCAATGAGCAGTTCTTC. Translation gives CASRPPGQGANEQFF.

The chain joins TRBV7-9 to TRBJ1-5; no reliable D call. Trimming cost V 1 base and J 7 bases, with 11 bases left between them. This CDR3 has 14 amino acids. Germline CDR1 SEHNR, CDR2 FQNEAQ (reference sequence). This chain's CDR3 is CASSLEHVGQPQHF. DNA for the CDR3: TGTGCCAGCAGCTTAGAGCACGTCGGACAGCCCCAGCATTTT.

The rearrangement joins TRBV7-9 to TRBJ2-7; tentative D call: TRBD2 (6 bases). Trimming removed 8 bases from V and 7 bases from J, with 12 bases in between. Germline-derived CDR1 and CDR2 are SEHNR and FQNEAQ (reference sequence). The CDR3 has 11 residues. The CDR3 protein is CASASVNEQYF. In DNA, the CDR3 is TGTGCCAGCGCTAGCGTCAATGAGCAGTACTTC. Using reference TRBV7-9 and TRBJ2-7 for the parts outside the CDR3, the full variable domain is DTGVSQNPRHKITKRGQNVTFRCDPISEHNRLYWYRQTLGQGPEFLTYFQNEAQLEKSRLLSDRFSAERPKGSFSTLEIQRTEQGDSAMYLCASASVNEQYFGPGTRLTVT.

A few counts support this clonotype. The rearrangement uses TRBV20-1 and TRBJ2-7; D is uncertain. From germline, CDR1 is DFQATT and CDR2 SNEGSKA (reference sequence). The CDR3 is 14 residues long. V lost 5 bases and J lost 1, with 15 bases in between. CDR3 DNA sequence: TGCAGTGCTCAAAACGAATTGGCGTCCTACGAGCAGTACTTC. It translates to CSAQNELASYEQYF.

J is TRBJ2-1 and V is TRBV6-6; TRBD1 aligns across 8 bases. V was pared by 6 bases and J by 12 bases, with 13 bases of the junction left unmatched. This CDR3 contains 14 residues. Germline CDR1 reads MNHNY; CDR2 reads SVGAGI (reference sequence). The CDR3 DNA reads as TGTGCCAGCAGGCCCTCTATCTCACAGGGGGGGCAGTTCTTC. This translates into CASRPSISQGGQFF.

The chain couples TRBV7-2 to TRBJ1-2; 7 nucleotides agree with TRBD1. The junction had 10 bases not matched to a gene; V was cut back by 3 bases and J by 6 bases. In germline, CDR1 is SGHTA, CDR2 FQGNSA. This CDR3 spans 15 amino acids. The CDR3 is CASSLDWATGDGYTF. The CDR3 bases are TGTGCCAGCAGCTTGGATTGGGCCACAGGGGATGGCTACACCTTC.

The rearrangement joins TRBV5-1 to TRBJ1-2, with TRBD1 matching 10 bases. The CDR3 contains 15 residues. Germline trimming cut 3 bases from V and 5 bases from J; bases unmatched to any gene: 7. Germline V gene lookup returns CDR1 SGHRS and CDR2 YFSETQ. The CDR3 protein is CASSSKTGGAYGYTF. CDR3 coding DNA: TGCGCCAGCAGCTCCAAGACAGGGGGCGCGTATGGCTACACCTTC.

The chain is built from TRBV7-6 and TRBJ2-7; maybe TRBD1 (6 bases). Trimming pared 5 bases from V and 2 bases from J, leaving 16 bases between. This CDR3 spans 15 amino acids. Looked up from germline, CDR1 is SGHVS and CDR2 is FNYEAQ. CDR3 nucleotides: TGTGCCAGCAGCGAACGACAGGAGGTTACCTACGAGCAGTACTTC. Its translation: CASSERQEVTYEQYF. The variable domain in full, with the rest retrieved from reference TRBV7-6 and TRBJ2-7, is GAGVSQSPRYKVTKRGQDVALRCDPISGHVSLYWYRQALGQGPEFLTYFNYEAQQDKSGLPNDRFSAERPEGSISTLTIQRTEQRDSAMYRCASSERQEVTYEQYFGPGTRLTVT.

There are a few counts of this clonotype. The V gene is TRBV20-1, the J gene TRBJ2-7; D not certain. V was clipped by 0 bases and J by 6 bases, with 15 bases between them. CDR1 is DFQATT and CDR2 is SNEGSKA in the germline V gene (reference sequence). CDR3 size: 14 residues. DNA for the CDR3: TGCAGTGCTAGAGATTTAGGGTCGTTCTTCGAGCAGTACTTC. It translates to CSARDLGSFFEQYF.

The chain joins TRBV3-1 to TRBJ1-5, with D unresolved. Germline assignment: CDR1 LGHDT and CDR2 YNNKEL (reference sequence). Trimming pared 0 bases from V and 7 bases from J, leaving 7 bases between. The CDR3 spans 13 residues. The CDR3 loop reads CASSQDRLQPQHF. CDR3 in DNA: TGTGCCAGCAGCCAAGACAGACTGCAGCCCCAGCATTTT. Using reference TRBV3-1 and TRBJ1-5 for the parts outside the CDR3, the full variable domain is DTAVSQTPKYLVTQMGNDKSIKCEQNLGHDTMYWYKQDSKKFLKIMFSYNNKELIINETVPNRFSPKSPDKAHLNLHINSLELGDSAVYFCASSQDRLQPQHFGDGTRLSIL.

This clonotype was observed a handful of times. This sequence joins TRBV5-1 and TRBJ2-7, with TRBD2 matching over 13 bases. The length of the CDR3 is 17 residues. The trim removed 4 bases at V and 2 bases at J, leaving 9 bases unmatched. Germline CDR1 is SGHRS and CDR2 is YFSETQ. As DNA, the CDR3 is TGCGCCAGCAGCATCGGACTAGCGGGAGCCGTTCCCTACGAGCAGTACTTC. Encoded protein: CASSIGLAGAVPYEQYF.

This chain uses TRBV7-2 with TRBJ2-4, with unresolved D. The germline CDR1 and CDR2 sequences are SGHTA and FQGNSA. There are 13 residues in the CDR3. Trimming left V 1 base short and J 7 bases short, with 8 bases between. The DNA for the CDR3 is TGTGCCAGCAGCTTAGTACAGCGTAACATTCAGTACTTC. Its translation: CASSLVQRNIQYF.

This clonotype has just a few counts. CDR3 in DNA: TGTGCCATCAGTCCGGGCCCCCGCGATACGCAGTATTTT. Protein: CAISPGPRDTQYF. The gene calls are TRBV10-3 and TRBJ2-3; D gene unclear. With 5 bases removed from V and 6 bases from J, the gap between germline ends came to 12 bases. The germline CDR1 and CDR2 sequences are ENHRY and SYGVKD. CDR3 size: 13 residues.

The CDR3 DNA sequence: TGTGCCAGCAGCCAAGGGGTCGGGATCTCCTACAATGAGCAGTTCTTC. Its protein is CASSQGVGISYNEQFF. The chain carries TRBV14 and TRBJ2-1; maybe TRBD2 (5 bases). Trimming removed 1 base at V and 0 bases at J, with 10 bases between. Germline values: CDR1 SGHDN, CDR2 FVKESK. The CDR3 extends over 16 amino acids.

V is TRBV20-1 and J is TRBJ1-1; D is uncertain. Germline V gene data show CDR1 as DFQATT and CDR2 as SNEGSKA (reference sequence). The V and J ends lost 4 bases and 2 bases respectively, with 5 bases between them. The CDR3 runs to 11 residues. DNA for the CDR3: TGCAGTGCTATCCGAAACACTGAAGCTTTCTTT. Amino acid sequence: CSAIRNTEAFF.

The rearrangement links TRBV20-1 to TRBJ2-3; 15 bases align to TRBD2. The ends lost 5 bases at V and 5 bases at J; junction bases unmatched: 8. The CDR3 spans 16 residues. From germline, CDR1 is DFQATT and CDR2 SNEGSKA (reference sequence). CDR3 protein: CSALRTSGGAGDTQYF. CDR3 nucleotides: TGCAGTGCTCTCCGGACTAGCGGGGGGGCCGGAGATACGCAGTATTTT.

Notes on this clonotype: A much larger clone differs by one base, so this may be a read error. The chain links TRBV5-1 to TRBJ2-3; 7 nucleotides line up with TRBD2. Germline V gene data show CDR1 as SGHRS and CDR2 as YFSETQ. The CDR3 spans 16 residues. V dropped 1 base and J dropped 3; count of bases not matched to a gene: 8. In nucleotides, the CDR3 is TGCGCCAGCAGCTTGCACAGGACTAGAGGGACAGATACGCAGTATTTT. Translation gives CASSLHRTRGTDTQYF.

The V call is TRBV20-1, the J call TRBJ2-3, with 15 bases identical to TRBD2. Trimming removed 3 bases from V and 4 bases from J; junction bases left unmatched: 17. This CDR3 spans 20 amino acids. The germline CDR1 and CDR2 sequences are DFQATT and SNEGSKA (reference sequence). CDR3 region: CSASIPYGLAGGSGADTQYF. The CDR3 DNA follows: TGCAGTGCTAGTATACCCTATGGACTAGCGGGAGGGTCCGGGGCAGATACGCAGTATTTT.

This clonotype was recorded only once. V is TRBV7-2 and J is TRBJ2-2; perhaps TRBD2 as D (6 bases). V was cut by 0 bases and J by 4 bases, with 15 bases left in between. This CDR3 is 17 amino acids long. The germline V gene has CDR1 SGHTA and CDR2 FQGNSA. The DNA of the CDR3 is TGTGCCAGCAGCTTAGCGATCGGGGGAAGCGGCACCGGGGAGCTGTTTTTT. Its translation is CASSLAIGGSGTGELFF.